The rows below give T cell receptor beta chains drawn from one sample of a study of T cells after yellow fever vaccination. A single record per CDR3 protein comes from TCRdb applying MiXCR to the 5' RACE reads. The table has approximately 580,000 distinct CDR3 sequences, approximately 16% seen once. The specimen was PBMCs, collected more than 4 days after the first yellow fever vaccination. Receptor source: a man aged 18 to 30 who received the YFV17D yellow fever vaccine. The CDR3 runs from the conserved cysteine through the conserved F or W. The D gene is left open where the match is weak.

.	TRBJ2-5	TRBV12-3/TRBV12-4	CASKWGSHGTQYF
.	TRBJ2-1	TRBV29-1	CSVGQGTSSYNEQFF
TRBD1	TRBJ1-4	TRBV5-1	CASSVTGGREKLFF
.	TRBJ2-7	TRBV20-1	CSALQGGAYEQYF
.	TRBJ1-1	TRBV18	CASSPRQTPEAFF
.	TRBJ2-7	TRBV6-2/TRBV6-3	CASSYSPAYEQYF
TRBD1	TRBJ1-5	TRBV28	CASSLGTGGQPQHF
.	TRBJ2-1	TRBV7-2	CASSLGPGNNEQFF
.	TRBJ1-5	TRBV3-1	CASSQSPASNQPQHF
.	TRBJ1-2	TRBV6-5	CASSYSLRGYYGYTF
.	TRBJ2-5	TRBV25-1	CATTDSPRETQYF
TRBD1	TRBJ2-5	TRBV15	CATSRENWDRGGETQYF
TRBD1	TRBJ2-1	TRBV15	CATQGRGQGSYNEQFF
.	TRBJ2-5	TRBV7-8	CASSSRTIQTQYF
.	TRBJ1-2	TRBV6-2/TRBV6-3	CASSYYGGRPNYGYTF
.	TRBJ1-2	TRBV7-2	CASSYRGGPAYGYTF
.	TRBJ2-4	TRBV24-1	CATSEWDRSKNIQYF
.	TRBJ2-7	TRBV4-1	CASSQDSLHEQYF
.	TRBJ2-4	TRBV28	CASRLGGVGIQYF
.	TRBJ1-1	TRBV2	CASSAVVNTEAFF
.	TRBJ2-2	TRBV5-1	CASSWRADNTGELFF
.	TRBJ1-1	TRBV28	CASSLRGRWSKNTEAFF
.	TRBJ2-7	TRBV30	CAWSVLRGAHEQYF
.	TRBJ1-2	TRBV6-5	CASGGGNYGYTF
.	TRBJ2-4	TRBV12-3/TRBV12-4	CASRPSWEAKNIQYF
.	TRBJ2-6	TRBV7-9	CASSLARVSGANVLTF
.	TRBJ1-5	TRBV20-1	CSARILGKGGSNQPQHF
TRBD2	TRBJ2-1	TRBV20-1	CSATPPGGNEQFF
.	TRBJ1-3	TRBV5-1	CASNKGGPGNTIYF
.	TRBJ2-7	TRBV12-3/TRBV12-4	CASSPRPGQIYEQYF
.	TRBJ1-1	TRBV4-1	CASSPTPDSYNTEAFF
.	TRBJ2-1	TRBV5-1	CASSPRDENEQFF
TRBD1	TRBJ1-2	TRBV9	CASSQGQQSQGYTF
TRBD2	TRBJ2-3	TRBV6-1	CASSRTRYTDTQYF
TRBD1	TRBJ1-2	TRBV13	CASRKGQGDGYTF
.	TRBJ1-6	TRBV7-9	CASSLGLGVNSPLHF
.	TRBJ2-1	TRBV5-5	CASSLSPGPQDEQFF